Sequencing of this TCR beta chain was carried out in a study of cytomegalovirus exposure and HLA in healthy donors. V lost 3 bases and J lost 7, with 12 bases in between. Per germline, CDR1 KGHSH and CDR2 LQKENI. The CDR3 runs 13 residues. Vbeta (60) and Jbeta (13) primers were used in the PCR. Here immunoSEQ multiplex PCR was the method, and the copy in TCRdb shows in-frame clones only, minus some. The table lists 150,000 or so clones. Sequencing was done on a sample of PBMCs. The gene calls are TRBV18 and TRBJ1-1, with D possibly TRBD1 on 5 matching bases. The sequence came from a man aged 18 to 35 in good health and CMV-seronegative. CDR3 residues: CASSPQPRDEAFF. The CDR3 DNA sequence: TGTGCCAGCTCACCGCAACCCAGGGATGAAGCTTTCTTT.